This T cell receptor beta chain was found in a study of CD8 T cells in Susac syndrome (dated by TCRdb to the late 2010s). Turning to the overall study: The study used repertoire sequencing to test whether antigen drove CD8+ T cell activation and differentiation in Susac syndrome.

Points on this clonotype: No cognate antigen has been identified for it. The record has no base qualities; no much larger clone is one base away.

Peripheral blood CD8+ and CD4+ T cells from healthy donors, Susac syndrome patients and multiple sclerosis patients were profiled by high-throughput TCR beta sequencing. Healthy donors were included as age- and sex-matched controls. Bulk CD8+ and CD4+ T cells were purified by magnetic negative isolation, while CD8+ TEMRA cells were enriched using FACS. Blood was drawn into EDTA tubes, processed within 24 hours, and PBMCs were isolated by density gradient centrifugation. PBMCs intended for TCR sequencing were cryopreserved in liquid nitrogen and were subsequently thawed in a 37 degrees C water bath. The sorted or isolated CD4+, CD8+ and CD8+ TEMRA cells had a purity of 90% or higher. V lost 1 base and J lost 4 bases; the stretch between them is 8 bases long. Its CDR3 holds 13 amino acids, cysteine through phenylalanine. The sequence is cut down to CDR3 DNA, 39 bases in frame from base 1. As encoded in the germline V gene, CDR1 is ENHRY while CDR2 is SYGVKD.

RNA was extracted using the RNeasy kit, and roughly 0.5 to 1 microgram was reverse transcribed with random hexamers. The immunoSEQ multiplex PCR assay, which covers 54 Vbeta and 13 Jbeta segments, was used to amplify TCR beta CDR3 regions. To correct PCR amplification bias, a synthetic template baseline was used for both primer optimization and computational correction. Per the source publication's procedure: Reads were assigned to V, D and J genes according to IMGT and analyzed in immunoSEQ Analyzer, with only productive sequences retained. Clonality was calculated as one minus the Shannon entropy normalized by log2 of the number of productive unique sequences. For each patient and control, public and private clones were evaluated within the 100 most prevalent clones. Susac-specific clones were defined as absent from healthy and MS cohorts, around 980 published viral clones and other ImmuneACCESS disease sequences. TCRdb itself trimmed the public reads at Q25 with fastp, ran MiXCR and retained productive beta chains. Each entry is one CDR3 protein sequence, shown with its most common DNA and genes. The V and J calls shown here were made by TCRdb, not taken from the authors' results. In all, the sample holds 130,000 to 150,000 distinct CDR3 sequences, and approximately 93% of those were seen once. More than 0.065% of the sample comes from the top ten.

Study-wide conclusions, independent of this receptor: The study acknowledged that relatively few individuals were included in the TCR sequencing and HLA analysis.

Recombination connected TRBV10-3 to TRBJ2-7; a tentative D match to TRBD2 spans 5 bases. The specimen was CD4+ T cells from PBMCs. This TCR derives from a human donor in good health. The CDR3 corresponds to CAISEWELYEQYF. At the DNA level, the sequence is TGTGCCATCAGTGAGTGGGAGTTGTACGAGCAGTACTTC.